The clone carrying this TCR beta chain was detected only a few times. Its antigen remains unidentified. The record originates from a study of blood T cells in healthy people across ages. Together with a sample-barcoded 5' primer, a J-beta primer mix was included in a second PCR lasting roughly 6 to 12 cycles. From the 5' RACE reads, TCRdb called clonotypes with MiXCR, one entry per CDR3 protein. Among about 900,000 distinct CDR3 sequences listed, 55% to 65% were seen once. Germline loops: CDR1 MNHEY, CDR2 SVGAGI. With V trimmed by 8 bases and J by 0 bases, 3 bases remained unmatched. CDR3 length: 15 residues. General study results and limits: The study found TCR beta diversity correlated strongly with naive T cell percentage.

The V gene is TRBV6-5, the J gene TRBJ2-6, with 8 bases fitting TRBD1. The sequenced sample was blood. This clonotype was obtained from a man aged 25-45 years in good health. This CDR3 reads CASWTGNSGANVLTF. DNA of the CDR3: TGTGCCAGCTGGACAGGGAACTCTGGGGCCAACGTCCTGACTTTC.